This T cell receptor (beta chain) was captured in a study of T-cell reconstitution after alpha-beta-depleted transplantation in children. Whole-study findings and limits: Surviving thymic progenitors and recipient T cells were the source of high TCRbeta diversity at day 60 in some patients. Newly generated T cells supplied most T-cell counts and diversity one year post-transplant. Alpha-beta T cells present about two months after transplant were reported to originate from several hundred expanded graft clones.

The TCRbeta library was prepared with unique molecular identifiers. TCRdb itself ran the PCR reads through MiXCR, one entry per CDR3 protein. The data hold 900,000 or so distinct CDR3 sequences, with 16% observed a single time. This clonotype was found a few times. What it binds is not known. The CDR3 loop spans 13 amino acids. Germline CDR1 and CDR2: MGHDK and SYGVNS. The germline V and J ends were trimmed by 2 bases and 4 bases, with 8 bases remaining between them. The chain links TRBV25-1 to TRBJ1-2; D is uncertain. The source was PBMCs, mostly from graft donor cells, collected 360 days after TCRalphabeta/CD19-depleted stem cell transplant. The clonotype was recovered from a male patient between 5 and 17 years old who had a stem cell transplant for acute lymphoblastic leukemia, so the T cells may come from the graft donor. The CDR3 loop reads CASSESVSYGYTF. DNA of the CDR3: TGTGCCAGCAGTGAAAGTGTGAGCTATGGCTACACCTTC.